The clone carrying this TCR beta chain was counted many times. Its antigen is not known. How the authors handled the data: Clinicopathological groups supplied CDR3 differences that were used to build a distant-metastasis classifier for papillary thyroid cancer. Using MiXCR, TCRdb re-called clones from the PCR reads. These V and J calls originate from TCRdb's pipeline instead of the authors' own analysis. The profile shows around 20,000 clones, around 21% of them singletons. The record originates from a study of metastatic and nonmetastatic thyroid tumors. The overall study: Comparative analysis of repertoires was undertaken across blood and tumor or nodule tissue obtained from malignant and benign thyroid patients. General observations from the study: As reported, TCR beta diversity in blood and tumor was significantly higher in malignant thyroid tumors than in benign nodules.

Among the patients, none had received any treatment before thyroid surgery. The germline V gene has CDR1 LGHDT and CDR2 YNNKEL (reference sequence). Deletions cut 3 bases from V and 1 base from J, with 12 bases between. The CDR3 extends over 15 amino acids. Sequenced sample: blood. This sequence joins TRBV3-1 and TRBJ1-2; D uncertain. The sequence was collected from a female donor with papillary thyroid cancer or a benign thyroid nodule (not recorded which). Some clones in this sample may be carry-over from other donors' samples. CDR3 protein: CASSHVSGINYGYTF. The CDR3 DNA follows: TGTGCCAGCAGCCACGTTTCCGGAATTAACTATGGCTACACCTTC.